These T cell receptor beta chains were read from a single sample in a study of blood T cell repertoires in COVID-19. The method was immunoSEQ multiplex PCR; TCRdb's version includes in-frame clones alone and lacks a portion of them. The sample includes about 120,000 clones, 75% to 90% of them seen just once. Source material: peripheral blood. The source is a man aged 30 to 39 with acute or convalescent COVID-19. Each CDR3 is given with its conserved first and last residue. Each record gives: clone size, V gene, CDR3 length, J gene, D gene, CDR3 protein, CDR3 DNA. D genes are given only for firm matches. Size is stated for part of the rows, as once, few or many counts, or as a class when the clone is expanded.

-,TRBV4-3,17,TRBJ1-1,-,CASSQDLTTDGLLEAFF,TGCGCCAGCAGCCAAGACCTCACAACCGACGGTTTACTAGAAGCTTTCTTT
few,TRBV7-9,13,TRBJ2-7,-,CASKGGLSYEQYF,TGTGCCAGCAAGGGAGGACTTTCCTACGAGCAGTACTTC
once,TRBV6-5,14,TRBJ1-2,TRBD1,CASSSRTGINGYTF,TGTGCCAGCAGTTCCCGGACAGGGATAAACGGCTACACCTTC
-,TRBV6-1,17,TRBJ2-2,TRBD2,CASSEAPLAGVHGELFF,TGTGCCAGCAGTGAAGCGCCACTAGCGGGGGTCCACGGGGAGCTGTTTTTT
-,TRBV11-2,18,TRBJ2-5,TRBD1,CASSLVFLSGQLQETQYF,TGTGCCAGCAGCTTAGTTTTCCTCTCGGGACAGCTTCAAGAGACCCAGTACTTC
-,TRBV18,13,TRBJ2-7,-,CASSPSGNYEQYF,TGTGCCAGCTCACCGTCAGGGAATTACGAGCAGTACTTC
few,TRBV5-1,15,TRBJ2-2,TRBD1,CASSSGQGTTGELFF,TGCGCCAGCAGCTCCGGACAGGGTACCACCGGGGAGCTGTTTTTT
once,TRBV27,17,TRBJ2-2,TRBD2,CASSLLAGGQNTGELFF,TGTGCCAGCAGTCTCCTAGCGGGGGGGCAGAACACCGGGGAGCTGTTTTTT
once,TRBV14,14,TRBJ1-2,-,CASSPAGRGYGYTF,TGTGCCAGCAGCCCTGCGGGCAGGGGCTATGGCTACACCTTC
-,TRBV9,14,TRBJ2-5,-,CASSPRTMEETQYF,TGTGCCAGCAGCCCCCGGACTATGGAGGAGACCCAGTACTTC
-,TRBV7-9,14,TRBJ2-7,-,CASSLDFARVGQYF,TGTGCCAGCAGCTTAGATTTCGCCAGGGTCGGGCAGTACTTC
many,TRBV13,15,TRBJ1-6,TRBD1,CASQDRGSYNSPLHF,TGTGCCAGCCAAGACAGGGGCTCCTATAATTCACCCCTCCACTTT
-,TRBV4-1,14,TRBJ2-1,-,CASSNIGRTNEQFF,TGCGCCAGCAGCAACATCGGGAGAACCAATGAGCAGTTCTTC
-,TRBV3-1/TRBV3-2,17,TRBJ2-5,TRBD2,CASSQVENLAARETQYF,TGTGCCAGCAGCCAAGTTGAAAATCTAGCGGCCAGGGAGACCCAGTACTTC
-,TRBV30,13,TRBJ1-2,-,CAWSEGEDYGYTF,TGTGCCTGGAGTGAAGGGGAGGACTATGGCTACACCTTC
-,TRBV6-2/TRBV6-3,15,TRBJ1-5,-,CASSYVDRQNQPQHF,TGTGCCAGCAGTTACGTCGACAGGCAAAATCAGCCCCAGCATTTT
-,TRBV6-4,16,TRBJ2-3,TRBD2,CASSEASGGAADTQYF,TGTGCCAGCAGTGAAGCTAGCGGGGGGGCCGCAGATACGCAGTATTTT
-,TRBV30,13,TRBJ2-2,-,CASSTGFIGELFF,TGTGCCTCATCAACAGGTTTTATCGGGGAGCTGTTTTTT
-,TRBV7-3,15,TRBJ2-6,-,CASSRDFSGANVLTF,TGTGCCAGCAGCCGGGATTTCTCTGGGGCCAACGTCCTGACTTTC
-,TRBV19,14,TRBJ1-5,TRBD1,CASNQGAGNQPQHF,TGTGCCAGTAATCAGGGGGCGGGCAATCAGCCCCAGCATTTT
-,TRBV30,12,TRBJ1-2,-,CAWSFRAYGYTF,TGTGCCTGGAGTTTCAGGGCCTATGGCTACACCTTC
-,TRBV27,14,TRBJ1-1,-,CASSTPQGYTEAFF,TGTGCCAGCAGTACGCCACAGGGATACACTGAAGCTTTCTTT
-,TRBV2,14,TRBJ1-4,-,CASREDSVNEKLFF,TGTGCCAGCCGGGAAGACAGTGTTAATGAAAAACTGTTTTTT
-,TRBV20-1,13,TRBJ1-2,TRBD1,CSASPSRGLGYTF,TGCAGTGCTAGTCCCTCGAGGGGGCTTGGCTACACCTTC
-,TRBV7-9,15,TRBJ1-1,-,CASSLAFPGSTEAFF,TGTGCCAGCAGCTTAGCTTTCCCGGGGTCCACTGAAGCTTTCTTT